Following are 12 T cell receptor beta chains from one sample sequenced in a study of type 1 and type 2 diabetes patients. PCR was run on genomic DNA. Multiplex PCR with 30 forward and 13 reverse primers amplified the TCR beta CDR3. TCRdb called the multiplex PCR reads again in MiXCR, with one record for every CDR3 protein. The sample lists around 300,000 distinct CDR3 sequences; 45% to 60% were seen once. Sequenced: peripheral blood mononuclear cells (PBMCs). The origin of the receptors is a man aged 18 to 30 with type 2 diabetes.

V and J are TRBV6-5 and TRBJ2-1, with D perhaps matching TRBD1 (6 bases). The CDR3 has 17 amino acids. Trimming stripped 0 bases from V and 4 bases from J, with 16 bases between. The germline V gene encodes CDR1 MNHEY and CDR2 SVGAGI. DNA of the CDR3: TGTGCCAGCAGTTACTCGATTTGGGACAATAGGTACAATGAGCAGTTCTTC. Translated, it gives CASSYSIWDNRYNEQFF.

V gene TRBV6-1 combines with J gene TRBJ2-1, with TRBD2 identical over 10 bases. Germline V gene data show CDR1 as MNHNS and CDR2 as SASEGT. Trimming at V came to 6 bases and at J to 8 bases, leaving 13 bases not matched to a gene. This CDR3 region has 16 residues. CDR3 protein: CASSPPTSGIQDEQFF. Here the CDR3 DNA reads TGTGCCAGCAGCCCCCCTACTAGCGGGATACAGGATGAGCAGTTCTTC.

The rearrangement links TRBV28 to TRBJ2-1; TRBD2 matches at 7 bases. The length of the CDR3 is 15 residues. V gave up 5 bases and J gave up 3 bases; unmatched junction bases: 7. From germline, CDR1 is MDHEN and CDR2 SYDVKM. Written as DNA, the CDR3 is TGTGCCAGCAGTCCTCCCAGCGGGAACTACAATGAGCAGTTCTTC. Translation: CASSPPSGNYNEQFF.

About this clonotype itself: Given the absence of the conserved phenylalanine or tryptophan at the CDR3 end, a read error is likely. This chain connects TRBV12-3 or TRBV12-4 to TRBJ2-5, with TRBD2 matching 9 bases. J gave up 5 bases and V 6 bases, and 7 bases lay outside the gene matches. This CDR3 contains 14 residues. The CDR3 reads CASSFGTSRETQYI. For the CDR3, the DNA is TGTGCCAGCAGCTTCGGGACTAGCCGGGAGACCCAGTACATC.

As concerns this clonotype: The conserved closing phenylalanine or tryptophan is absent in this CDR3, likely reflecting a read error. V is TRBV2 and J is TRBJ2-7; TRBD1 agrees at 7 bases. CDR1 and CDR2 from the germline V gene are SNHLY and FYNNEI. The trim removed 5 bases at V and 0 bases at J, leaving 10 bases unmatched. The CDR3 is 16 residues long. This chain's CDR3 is CASSPWTGRSSYEQYL. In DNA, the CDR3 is TGTGCCAGCAGTCCCTGGACAGGCCGCAGCTCCTACGAGCAGTACCTC.

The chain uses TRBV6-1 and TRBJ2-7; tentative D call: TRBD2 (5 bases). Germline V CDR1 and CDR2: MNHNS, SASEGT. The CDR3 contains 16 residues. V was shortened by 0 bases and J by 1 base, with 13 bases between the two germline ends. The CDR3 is CASSEALTIGSYEQYF. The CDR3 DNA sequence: TGTGCCAGCAGTGAAGCGCTGACTATTGGATCCTACGAGCAGTACTTC.

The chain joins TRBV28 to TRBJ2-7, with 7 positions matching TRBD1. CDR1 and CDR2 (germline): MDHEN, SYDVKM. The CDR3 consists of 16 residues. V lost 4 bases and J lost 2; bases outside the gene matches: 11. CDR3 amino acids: CASSSRGLPNAYEQYF. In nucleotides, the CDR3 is TGTGCCAGCAGTTCTAGGGGGCTCCCGAACGCCTACGAGCAGTACTTC.

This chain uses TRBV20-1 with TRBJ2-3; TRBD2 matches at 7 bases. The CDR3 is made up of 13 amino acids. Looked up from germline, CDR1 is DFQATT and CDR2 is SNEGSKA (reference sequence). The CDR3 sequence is CRPAGSSTDTQYF. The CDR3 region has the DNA TGCAGGCCAGCGGGGTCTAGCACAGATACGCAGTATTTT.

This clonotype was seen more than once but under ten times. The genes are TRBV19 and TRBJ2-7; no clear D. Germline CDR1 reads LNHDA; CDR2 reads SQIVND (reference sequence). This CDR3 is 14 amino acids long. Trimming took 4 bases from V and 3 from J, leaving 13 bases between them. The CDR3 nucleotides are TGTGCCAGTAGTAGCAGGTACGGTTTCTACGAGCAGTACTTC. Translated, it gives CASSSRYGFYEQYF.

CDR3 loop: CASSVTGTGFAGELFF. CDR3 in DNA: TGTGCCAGCAGCGTCACCGGGACAGGGTTTGCCGGGGAGCTGTTTTTT. This chain joins TRBV7-6 and TRBJ2-2, with TRBD1 matching 9 bases. The junction had 10 bases not matched to a gene; V was cut back by 5 bases and J by 6 bases. Germline V lookup: CDR1 SGHVS, CDR2 FNYEAQ. The CDR3 contains 16 residues.

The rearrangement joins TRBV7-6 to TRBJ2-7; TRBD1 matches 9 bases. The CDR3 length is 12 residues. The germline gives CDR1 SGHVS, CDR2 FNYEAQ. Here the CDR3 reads CATGTGPYEQYF. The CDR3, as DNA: TGTGCAACCGGGACAGGGCCCTACGAGCAGTACTTC. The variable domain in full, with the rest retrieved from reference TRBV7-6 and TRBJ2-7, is GAGVSQSPRYKVTKRGQDVALRCDPISGHVSLYWYRQALGQGPEFLTYFNYEAQQDKSGLPNDRFSAERPEGSISTLTIQRTEQRDSAMYRCATGTGPYEQYFGPGTRLTVT.

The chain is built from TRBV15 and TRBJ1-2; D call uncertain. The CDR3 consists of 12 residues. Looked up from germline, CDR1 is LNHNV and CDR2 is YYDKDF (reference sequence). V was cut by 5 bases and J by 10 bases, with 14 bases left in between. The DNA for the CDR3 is TGTGCCACCAGCGCAAGTGAATTGAACTACACCTTC. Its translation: CATSASELNYTF.